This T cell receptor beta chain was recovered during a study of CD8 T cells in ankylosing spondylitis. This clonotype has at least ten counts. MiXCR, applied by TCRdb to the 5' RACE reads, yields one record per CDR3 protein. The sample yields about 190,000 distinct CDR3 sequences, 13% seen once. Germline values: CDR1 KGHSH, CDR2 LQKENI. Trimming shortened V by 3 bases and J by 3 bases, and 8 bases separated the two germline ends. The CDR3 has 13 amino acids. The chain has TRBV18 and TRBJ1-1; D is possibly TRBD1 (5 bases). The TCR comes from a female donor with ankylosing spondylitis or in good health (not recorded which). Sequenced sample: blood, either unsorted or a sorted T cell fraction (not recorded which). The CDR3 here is CASSPGRDTEAFF. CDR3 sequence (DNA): TGTGCCAGCTCACCGGGACGGGACACTGAAGCTTTCTTT.